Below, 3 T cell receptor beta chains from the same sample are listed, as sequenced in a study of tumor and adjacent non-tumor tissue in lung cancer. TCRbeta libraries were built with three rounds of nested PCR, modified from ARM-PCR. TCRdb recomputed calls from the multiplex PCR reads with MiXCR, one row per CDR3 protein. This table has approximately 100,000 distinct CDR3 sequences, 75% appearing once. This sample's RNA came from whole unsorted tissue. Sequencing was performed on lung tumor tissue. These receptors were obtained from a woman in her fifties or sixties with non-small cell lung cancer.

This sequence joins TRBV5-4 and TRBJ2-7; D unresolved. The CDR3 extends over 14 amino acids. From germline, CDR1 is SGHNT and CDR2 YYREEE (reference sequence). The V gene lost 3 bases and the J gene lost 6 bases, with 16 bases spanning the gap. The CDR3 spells CASSSLDHAGEQYF. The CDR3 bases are TGTGCCAGCAGCTCCCTGGACCACGCCGGCGAGCAGTACTTC.

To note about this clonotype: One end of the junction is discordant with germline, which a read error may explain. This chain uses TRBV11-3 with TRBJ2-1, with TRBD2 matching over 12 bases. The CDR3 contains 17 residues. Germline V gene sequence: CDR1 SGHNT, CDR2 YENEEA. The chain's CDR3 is CASSIELTSGSHNEQSF. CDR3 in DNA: TGTGCCAGCAGTATAGAGTTGACTAGCGGGAGTCACAATGAGCAGTCCTTC.

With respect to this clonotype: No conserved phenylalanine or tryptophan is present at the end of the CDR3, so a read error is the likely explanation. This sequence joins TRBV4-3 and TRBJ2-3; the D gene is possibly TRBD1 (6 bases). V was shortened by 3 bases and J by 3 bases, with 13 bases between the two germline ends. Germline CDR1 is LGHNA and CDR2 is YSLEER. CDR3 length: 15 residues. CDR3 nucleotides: TGCGCCAGCAGCCAGGAACAGGGATTAACAGATACGCAGTATCTT. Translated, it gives CASSQEQGLTDTQYL.